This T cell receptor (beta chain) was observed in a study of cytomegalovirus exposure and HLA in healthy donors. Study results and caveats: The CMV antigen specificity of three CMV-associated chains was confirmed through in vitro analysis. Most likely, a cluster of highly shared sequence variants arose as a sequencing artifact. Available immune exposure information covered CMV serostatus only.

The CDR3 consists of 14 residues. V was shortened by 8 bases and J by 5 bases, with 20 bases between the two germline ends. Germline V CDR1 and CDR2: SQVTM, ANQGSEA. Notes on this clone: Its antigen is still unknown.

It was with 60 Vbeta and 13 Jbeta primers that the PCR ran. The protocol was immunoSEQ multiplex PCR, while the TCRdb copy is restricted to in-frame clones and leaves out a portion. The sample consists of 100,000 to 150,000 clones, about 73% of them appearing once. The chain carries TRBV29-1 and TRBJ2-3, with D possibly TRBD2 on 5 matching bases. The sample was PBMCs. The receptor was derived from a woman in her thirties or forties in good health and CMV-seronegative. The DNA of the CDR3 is TGCAGCATGAGCGCGGGCGAGCTCCTAGATACGCAGTATTTT. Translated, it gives CSMSAGELLDTQYF.